One sample yielded the 23 T cell receptor beta chains listed below, sequenced in a study of T cells after yellow fever vaccination (dated by TCRdb to between 2019 and 2020). The library relied on 5' RACE. Instrument on record: Illumina HiSeq 2500. TCRdb cleaned the public reads at Q25 with fastp, built clones with MiXCR and kept in-frame beta chains. Rows merge per CDR3 protein into single entries with the most common DNA and genes. For this sample there are 620,000 or so distinct CDR3 sequences; around a sixth appear just once. Roughly 17% of the sample goes to the ten largest clones. In the paper's terms, the treatment or condition label means: live attenuated yellow fever vaccine strain. Specimen: PBMCs, collected about 5 days after the first yellow fever vaccination. Receptors were obtained from a man younger than 30 who received the YFV17D yellow fever vaccine.

The gene calls are TRBV20-1 and TRBJ1-5, with 7 bases aligning to TRBD1. V lost 1 base, J lost 5 bases, and 2 bases stayed unmatched. The CDR3 sequence is 13 residues long. Looked up from germline, CDR1 is DFQATT and CDR2 is SNEGSKA (reference sequence). This CDR3 is CSARGDRDQPQHF. The CDR3 region has the DNA TGCAGTGCTAGAGGGGACAGAGATCAGCCCCAGCATTTT.

This clonotype showed up just a few times. The chain uses TRBV7-9 and TRBJ2-3; D perhaps matches TRBD2 (5 bases). V was shortened by 5 bases and J by 2 bases, with 17 bases between the two germline ends. The CDR3 contains 16 residues. The germline gives CDR1 SEHNR, CDR2 FQNEAQ (reference sequence). The CDR3 nucleotides read TGTGCCAGCAGCCCAACCCGGAACGGGAACACAGATACGCAGTATTTT. It is translated as CASSPTRNGNTDTQYF.

This clonotype has only a few counts. The CDR3: CATRGSGGTDTQYF. The CDR3 DNA reads TGCGCCACCCGGGGTAGCGGGGGCACAGATACGCAGTATTTT. This chain uses TRBV5-1 with TRBJ2-3; 8 bases agree with TRBD2. The CDR3 is made up of 14 amino acids. Germline-derived CDR1 and CDR2 are SGHRS and YFSETQ. The J segment lost 1 base and the V segment lost 9 bases, leaving 7 bases of the junction unmatched.

This clonotype came up a few times. The rearrangement links TRBV7-2 to TRBJ2-5; TRBD2 might be the D (5 bases). Germline-derived CDR1 and CDR2 are SGHTA and FQGNSA. V was pared by 5 bases and J by 4 bases, with 17 bases between. The CDR3 covers 15 residues. In DNA, the CDR3 is TGTGCCAGCAGCCACTGGACCGCCCGGGGAGAGACCCAGTACTTC. Translation gives CASSHWTARGETQYF. Using reference TRBV7-2 and TRBJ2-5 for the parts outside the CDR3, the full variable domain is GAGVSQSPSNKVTEKGKDVELRCDPISGHTALYWYRQSLGQGLEFLIYFQGNSAPDKSGLPSDRFSAERTGGSVSTLTIQRTQQEDSAVYLCASSHWTARGETQYFGPGTRLLVL.

This clonotype was seen a few times. The V gene is TRBV7-2, the J gene TRBJ2-7, with D possibly TRBD2 on 5 matching bases. The CDR3 is 13 amino acids. CDR1 and CDR2 (germline): SGHTA, FQGNSA. Between the trimmed V and J ends, which lost 5 bases and 5 bases, there was a span of 13 bases. The CDR3 DNA reads as TGTGCCAGCAGCGGAGCCGGGGTCGACGAGCAGTACTTC. It specifies CASSGAGVDEQYF.

The table lists this clonotype with a few counts. The chain carries TRBV12-3 or TRBV12-4 and TRBJ1-1; no firm D call. The CDR3 is made up of 14 amino acids. V lost 3 bases, J lost 4 bases, and 12 bases lay in between. The CDR3: CASSLTAEGTEAFF. The CDR3 DNA is TGTGCCAGCAGTTTGACGGCGGAAGGCACTGAAGCTTTCTTT.

The table lists this clonotype with a few counts. The V gene is TRBV6-5, the J gene TRBJ2-7; no definite D call. CDR1 MNHEY and CDR2 SVGAGI come from the germline V gene. Trimming stripped 0 bases from V and 1 base from J, with 7 bases between. The CDR3 runs to 14 residues. The CDR3 here is CASSYSTPSYEQYF. For the CDR3, the DNA is TGTGCCAGCAGTTACTCTACTCCTTCCTACGAGCAGTACTTC.

The rearrangement joins TRBV5-4 to TRBJ2-7; TRBD1 might be the D (5 bases). Trimming took off 1 base at V and 5 bases at J, with 13 bases between the two ends. Germline loops: CDR1 SGHNT, CDR2 YYREEE (reference sequence). This CDR3 is 14 amino acids long. The CDR3 DNA is TGTGCCAGCAGCTTGAGGGGTTGGCAGGACGAGCAGTACTTC. Translating it yields CASSLRGWQDEQYF. The full variable domain, its missing parts supplied by reference TRBV5-4 and TRBJ2-7, is ETGVTQSPTHLIKTRGQQVTLRCSSQSGHNTVSWYQQALGQGPQFIFQYYREEENGRGNFPPRFSGLQFPNYSSELNVNALELDDSALYLCASSLRGWQDEQYFGPGTRLTVT.

In its sample, this clonotype was seen a few times. The V gene is TRBV15, the J gene TRBJ1-6, with TRBD1 as a possible D gene (5 bases). Germline V gives CDR1 LNHNV, CDR2 YYDKDF (reference sequence). Trimming stripped 4 bases from V and 5 bases from J, with 12 bases between. The CDR3 length is 15 residues. The CDR3 protein is CATSTRTPHNSPLHF. The CDR3, as DNA: TGTGCCACCAGCACCCGGACACCTCATAATTCACCCCTCCACTTT.

This clonotype showed up just a few times. The chain links TRBV6-1 to TRBJ2-7; 9 nucleotides agree with TRBD2. This CDR3 has 15 amino acids. Germline values: CDR1 MNHNS, CDR2 SASEGT. Losses at the gene ends were 6 bases for V and 0 bases for J; bases not matched to a gene: 6. Written as DNA, the CDR3 is TGTGCCAGCAGCACAGCGGGGGGAAACTCCTACGAGCAGTACTTC. Its translation: CASSTAGGNSYEQYF.

The chain joins TRBV12-3 or TRBV12-4 to TRBJ1-5, with 10 bases aligning to TRBD1. J was trimmed by 0 bases and V by 6 bases; bases with no gene match: 8. The CDR3 loop spans 17 amino acids. The CDR3 region has the DNA TGTGCCAGCAGCGAACGAAGGACAGGGGGTAGCAATCAGCCCCAGCATTTT. Its protein product is CASSERRTGGSNQPQHF.

The rearrangement links TRBV3-1 to TRBJ2-1; D gene ambiguous. Germline assignment: CDR1 LGHDT and CDR2 YNNKEL (reference sequence). This CDR3 spans 13 amino acids. V was trimmed by 2 bases and J by 6 bases, leaving 8 bases between them. As DNA, the CDR3 is TGTGCCAGCAGCCAACAAGGCCTCAATGAGCAGTTCTTC. Translated: CASSQQGLNEQFF.

This clonotype showed up just a few times. The chain links TRBV15 to TRBJ2-1, with D possibly TRBD2 on 6 matching bases. The germline V and J ends were trimmed by 0 bases and 7 bases, with 13 bases remaining between them. CDR1 is LNHNV and CDR2 is YYDKDF in the germline V gene (reference sequence). The CDR3 consists of 15 residues. The CDR3 DNA is TGTGCCACCAGCAGAGATGTTAGCGGAGCGAATGAGCAGTTCTTC. This sequence encodes CATSRDVSGANEQFF.

The J gene is TRBJ2-7, the V gene TRBV11-2; unclear D gene. Germline lookup yields CDR1 SGHAT and CDR2 FQNNGV. The CDR3 has 13 residues. Deletions cut 1 base from V and 9 bases from J, with 13 bases between. The CDR3 protein is CASSLAPSGGQYF. The CDR3 DNA follows: TGTGCCAGCAGCTTAGCCCCTAGTGGTGGGCAGTACTTC.

The chain recombines TRBV12-3 or TRBV12-4 with TRBJ1-5, with a tentative D call TRBD1 (6 bases). Trimming took off 3 bases at V and 6 bases at J, with 12 bases between the two ends. This CDR3 is 14 amino acids long. CDR3: CASSFQGLSQPQHF. CDR3 nucleotides: TGTGCCAGCAGTTTCCAGGGGCTTAGTCAGCCCCAGCATTTT.

This clonotype has ten or more counts. The rearrangement links TRBV29-1 to TRBJ2-5, with a tentative D call TRBD2 (5 bases). This CDR3 is built from 14 residues. Germline assignment: CDR1 SQVTM and CDR2 ANQGSEA. V was pared by 3 bases and J by 7 bases, with 18 bases between. CDR3 DNA sequence: TGCAGCGTTGACCTAAGAGGACTCGAGGGGACCCAGTACTTC. Its protein product is CSVDLRGLEGTQYF.

The rearrangement links TRBV28 to TRBJ1-1; the D is unclear. V was shortened by 2 bases and J by 4 bases, with 5 bases between the two germline ends. CDR3 size: 12 residues. Germline CDR1 is MDHEN and CDR2 is SYDVKM. CDR3 in DNA: TGTGCCAGCAGTTTACAGGTCACTGAAGCTTTCTTT. This gives the protein CASSLQVTEAFF.

The rearrangement joins TRBV5-1 to TRBJ2-7; no clear D gene. CDR3 length: 12 residues. V lost 0 bases, J lost 6 bases, and 7 bases lay in between. Germline lookup yields CDR1 SGHRS and CDR2 YFSETQ. The CDR3 DNA sequence: TGCGCCAGCAGCTTGGGACACAGCGAGCAGTACTTC. Its protein product is CASSLGHSEQYF.

This clonotype was counted between two and nine times. The V gene is TRBV27, the J gene TRBJ1-5; D uncertain. V was shortened by 3 bases and J by 7 bases, with 10 bases between the two germline ends. Germline V CDR1 and CDR2: MNHEY, SMNVEV (reference sequence). The CDR3 runs to 13 residues. CDR3 protein: CASSFGSRQPQHF. The DNA of the CDR3 is TGTGCCAGCAGTTTCGGTAGTCGCCAGCCCCAGCATTTT.

This clonotype occurred a few times. The chain recombines TRBV7-8 with TRBJ1-1, with D tentatively TRBD1 (6 bases). Between the trimmed V and J ends, which lost 2 bases and 3 bases, there was a span of 22 bases. Germline V gives CDR1 SGHVS, CDR2 FQNEAQ. The CDR3 length is 18 residues. The CDR3, as DNA: TGTGCCAGCAGCTTATCTTCGGGGGCAGGGGATGGGGACACTGAAGCTTTCTTT. Translating gives CASSLSSGAGDGDTEAFF.

This rearrangement joins TRBV13 to TRBJ1-1; TRBD1 is a possible D gene (6 bases). The V gene's germline CDR1 is PRHDT and CDR2 FYEKMQ (reference sequence). The V gene lost 4 bases and the J gene lost 5 bases, with 14 bases spanning the gap. The CDR3 length is 14 residues. The CDR3 is CASSSPPRGTEAFF. CDR3 sequence (DNA): TGTGCCAGCAGCTCCCCTCCTAGGGGGACTGAAGCTTTCTTT.

This chain uses TRBV6-5 with TRBJ1-1, with no clear D. CDR3 size: 11 residues. V lost 7 bases, J lost 8 bases, and 11 bases lay in between. The V gene's germline CDR1 is MNHEY and CDR2 SVGAGI. CDR3 nucleotide sequence: TGTGCCAGCACACAAGCCGGGGAAGCTTTCTTT. Amino acids: CASTQAGEAFF.

The chain combines TRBV12-3 or TRBV12-4 with TRBJ2-3; perhaps TRBD1 as D (5 bases). The CDR3 extends over 12 amino acids. With 6 bases removed from V and 3 bases from J, the gap between germline ends came to 7 bases. CDR3 sequence: CASRRQTDTQYF. The CDR3 DNA follows: TGTGCCAGCAGGAGACAGACAGATACGCAGTATTTT.